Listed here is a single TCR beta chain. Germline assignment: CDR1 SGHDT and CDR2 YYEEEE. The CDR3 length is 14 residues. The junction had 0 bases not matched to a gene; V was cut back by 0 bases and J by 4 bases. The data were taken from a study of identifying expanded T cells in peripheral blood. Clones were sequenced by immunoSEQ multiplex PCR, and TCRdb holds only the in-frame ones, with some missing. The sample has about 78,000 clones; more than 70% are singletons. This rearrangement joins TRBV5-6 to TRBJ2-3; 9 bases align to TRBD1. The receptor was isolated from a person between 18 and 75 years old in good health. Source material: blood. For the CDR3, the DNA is TGTGCCAGCAGCTTGGGACAGGGGGCAGATACGCAGTATTTT. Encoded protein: CASSLGQGADTQYF.